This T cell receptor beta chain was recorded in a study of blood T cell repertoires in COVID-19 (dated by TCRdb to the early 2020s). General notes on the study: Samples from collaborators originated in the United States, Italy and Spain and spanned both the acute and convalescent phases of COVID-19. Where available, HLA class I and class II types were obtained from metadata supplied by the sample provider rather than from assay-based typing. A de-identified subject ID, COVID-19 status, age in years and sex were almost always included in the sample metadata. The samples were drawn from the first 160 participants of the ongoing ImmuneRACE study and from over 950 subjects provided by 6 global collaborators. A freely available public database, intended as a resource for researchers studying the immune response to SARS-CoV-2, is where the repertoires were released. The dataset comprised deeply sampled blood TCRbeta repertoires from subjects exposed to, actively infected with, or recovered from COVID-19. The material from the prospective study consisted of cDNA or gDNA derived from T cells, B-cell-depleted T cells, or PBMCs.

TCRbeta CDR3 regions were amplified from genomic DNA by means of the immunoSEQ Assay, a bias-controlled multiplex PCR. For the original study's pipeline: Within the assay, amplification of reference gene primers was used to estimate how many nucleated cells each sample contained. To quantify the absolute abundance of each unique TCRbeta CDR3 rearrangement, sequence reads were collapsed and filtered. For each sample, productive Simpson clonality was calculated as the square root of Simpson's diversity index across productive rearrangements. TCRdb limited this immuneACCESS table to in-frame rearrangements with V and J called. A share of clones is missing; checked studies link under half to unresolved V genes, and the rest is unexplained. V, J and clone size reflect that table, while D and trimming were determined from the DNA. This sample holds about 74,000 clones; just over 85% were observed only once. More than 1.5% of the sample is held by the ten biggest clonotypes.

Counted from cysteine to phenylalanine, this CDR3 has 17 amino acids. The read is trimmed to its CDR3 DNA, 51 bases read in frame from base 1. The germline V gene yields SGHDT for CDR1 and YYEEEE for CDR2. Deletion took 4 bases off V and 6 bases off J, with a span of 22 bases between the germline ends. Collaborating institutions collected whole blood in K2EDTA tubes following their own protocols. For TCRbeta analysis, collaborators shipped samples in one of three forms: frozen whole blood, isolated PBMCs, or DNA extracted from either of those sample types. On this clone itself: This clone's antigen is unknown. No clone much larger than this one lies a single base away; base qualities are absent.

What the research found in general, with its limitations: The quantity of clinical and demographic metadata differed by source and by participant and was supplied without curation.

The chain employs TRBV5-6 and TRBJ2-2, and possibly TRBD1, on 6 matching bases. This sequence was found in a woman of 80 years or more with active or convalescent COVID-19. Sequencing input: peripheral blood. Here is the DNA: TGTGCCAGCAGCGCCGCAGGGGTTCGCAGTATATCCGGGGAGCTGTTTTTT. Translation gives CASSAAGVRSISGELFF. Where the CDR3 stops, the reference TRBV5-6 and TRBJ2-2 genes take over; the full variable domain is DAGVTQSPTHLIKTRGQQVTLRCSPKSGHDTVSWYQQALGQGPQFIFQYYEEEERQRGNFPDRFSGHQFPNYSSELNVNALLLGDSALYLCASSAAGVRSISGELFFGEGSRLTVL.